The rows below give T cell receptor beta chains drawn from one sample of a study of cytomegalovirus exposure and HLA in healthy donors. Assay used: immunoSEQ multiplex PCR; TCRdb lists only in-frame clones, some missing. The sample carries about 240,000 clones, roughly 73% recorded once. Sequences were obtained from PBMCs. The receptors come from a boy younger than 18 in good health and CMV-seronegative. Both conserved end residues are part of each CDR3. A D gene is named only where the DNA matches it firmly. Only some rows state a clone size, as once, few, many or a class for expanded clones.

length,V,D,J,size,CDR3,DNA
16,TRBV5-1,TRBD2,TRBJ2-3,NA,CASSAIAGGATDTQYF,TGCGCCAGCAGCGCGATAGCGGGGGGAGCTACAGATACGCAGTATTTT
12,TRBV29-1,NA,TRBJ1-4,NA,CSVGVTNEKLFF,TGCAGCGTTGGAGTTACTAATGAAAAACTGTTTTTT
15,TRBV6-1,TRBD2,TRBJ2-1,NA,CASSLSGGDYNEQFF,TGTGCCAGCAGTCTAAGCGGGGGGGATTACAATGAGCAGTTCTTC
14,TRBV2,NA,TRBJ1-2,NA,CASRWTLVKDGYTF,TGTGCCAGCAGGTGGACACTTGTTAAAGATGGCTACACCTTC
14,TRBV19,NA,TRBJ1-5,once,CASSILGVSQPQHF,TGTGCCAGTAGTATACTCGGGGTGAGTCAGCCCCAGCATTTT
13,TRBV30,NA,TRBJ1-3,NA,CAWSSGGGNTIYF,TGTGCCTGGAGTTCGGGGGGAGGAAACACCATATATTTT
16,TRBV11-3,NA,TRBJ2-7,few,CASSLGPYRSSYEQYF,TGTGCCAGCAGCTTAGGTCCCTATAGGAGCTCCTACGAGCAGTACTTC
18,TRBV2,NA,TRBJ2-7,NA,CASSDLDLRRWDSYEQYF,TGTGCCAGCAGTGACCTGGACTTGCGACGTTGGGATTCCTACGAGCAGTACTTC
16,TRBV19,NA,TRBJ1-1,NA,CASSIALQGSSTEAFF,TGTGCCAGTAGTATCGCCCTGCAGGGATCAAGTACTGAAGCTTTCTTT
17,TRBV7-2,TRBD2,TRBJ2-1,NA,CASRKEAGGPGRNEQFF,TGTGCCAGCAGAAAGGAGGCGGGAGGGCCAGGGAGGAATGAGCAGTTCTTC
16,TRBV5-4,TRBD2,TRBJ2-7,NA,CASSLPRAGGLNEQYF,TGTGCCAGCAGCCTACCCAGGGCGGGAGGGCTAAACGAGCAGTACTTC
17,TRBV9,TRBD2,TRBJ2-1,few,CASSVVSTSGASQRQFF,TGTGCCAGCAGCGTAGTCTCGACTAGCGGGGCCAGTCAAAGGCAGTTCTTC
17,TRBV9,TRBD1,TRBJ2-3,NA,CASSPQGQGGGTDTQYF,TGTGCCAGCAGCCCGCAAGGACAGGGGGGGGGCACAGATACGCAGTATTTT
13,TRBV6-1,NA,TRBJ1-4,NA,CASSESLYEKLFF,TGTGCCAGCAGTGAAAGTCTATATGAAAAACTGTTTTTT
12,TRBV6-1,NA,TRBJ1-2,once,CASRTLGEGYTF,TGTGCCAGCAGGACTCTCGGGGAGGGCTACACCTTC
12,TRBV18,NA,TRBJ1-1,NA,CASSPWRGEAFF,TGTGCCAGCTCACCGTGGAGAGGTGAAGCTTTCTTT
13,TRBV6-5,NA,TRBJ1-5,NA,CASSWGRNQPQHF,TGTGCCAGCAGTTGGGGGCGCAATCAGCCCCAGCATTTT
18,TRBV27,NA,TRBJ1-2,NA,CASSGLGSEGQTFYGYTF,TGTGCCAGCAGTGGTCTTGGGTCTGAGGGACAAACTTTCTATGGCTACACCTTC
17,TRBV5-1,NA,TRBJ2-1,NA,CASSPVVRTTHYNEQFF,TGCGCCAGCAGCCCCGTCGTGCGGACAACCCATTACAATGAGCAGTTCTTC
17,TRBV25-1,TRBD1,TRBJ1-5,few,CASSESTGTGSNQPQHF,TGTGCCAGCAGTGAATCCACAGGGACAGGGAGCAATCAGCCCCAGCATTTT
15,TRBV11-2,NA,TRBJ1-2,NA,CASSSPRFRNYGYTF,TGTGCCAGCAGCTCACCTCGGTTCCGAAACTATGGCTACACCTTC
13,TRBV6-1,NA,TRBJ2-7,NA,CASSERRIPEQYF,TGTGCCAGCAGTGAAAGGAGGATCCCAGAGCAGTACTTC
14,TRBV10-3,TRBD1,TRBJ1-5,NA,CAISAQGVGQPQHF,TGTGCCATCAGTGCCCAGGGGGTGGGCCAGCCCCAGCATTTT
16,TRBV13,TRBD2,TRBJ2-7,NA,CASSLRMVAGESEQYF,TGTGCCAGCAGCTTGAGAATGGTAGCGGGAGAAAGCGAGCAGTACTTC
13,TRBV7-8,NA,TRBJ1-1,NA,CASSTARNTEAFF,TGTGCCAGCAGCACCGCGAGGAACACTGAAGCTTTCTTT
11,TRBV19,NA,TRBJ1-1,NA,CASSIGLEAFF,TGTGCCAGTAGTATTGGATTGGAGGCTTTCTTT
15,TRBV2,TRBD1,TRBJ2-2,NA,CASNPGGMNTGELFF,TGTGCCAGCAACCCAGGGGGTATGAACACCGGGGAGCTGTTTTTT
17,TRBV4-1,TRBD2,TRBJ2-3,NA,CASSRTAGGGATDTQYF,TGCGCCAGCAGCCGAACCGCGGGGGGTGGAGCCACAGATACGCAGTATTTT
16,TRBV5-1,TRBD2,TRBJ2-3,once,CASSIPLAGAADTQYF,TGCGCCAGCAGCATACCCCTAGCGGGAGCCGCCGATACGCAGTATTTT
14,TRBV30,TRBD1,TRBJ2-7,NA,CAWIKTGGFGEQYF,TGTGCCTGGATCAAGACAGGGGGGTTTGGCGAGCAGTACTTC
14,TRBV5-1,TRBD1,TRBJ1-4,NA,CASSGGQGEGKLFF,TGCGCCAGCAGCGGGGGACAGGGCGAAGGAAAACTGTTTTTT
12,TRBV19,NA,TRBJ1-2,NA,CASSASGGGYTF,TGTGCCAGTAGTGCATCGGGGGGTGGCTACACCTTC
14,TRBV11-2,TRBD2,TRBJ2-1,NA,CASSLVGTSGGQFF,TGTGCCAGCAGCTTAGTCGGGACTAGCGGGGGTCAGTTCTTC
14,TRBV10-1,NA,TRBJ2-2,few,CASSRHVNTGELFF,TGCGCCAGCAGTAGACACGTGAACACCGGGGAGCTGTTTTTT
13,TRBV29-1,TRBD1,TRBJ2-5,NA,CSVGQGGGETQYF,TGCAGCGTGGGACAGGGTGGGGGAGAGACCCAGTACTTC
14,TRBV11-2,TRBD1,TRBJ1-4,NA,CASSVRDRAGKLFF,TGTGCCAGCAGCGTACGGGACAGGGCTGGAAAACTGTTTTTT
13,TRBV6-4,TRBD1,TRBJ2-5,once,CASSQDREETQYF,TGTGCCAGCAGTCAAGACAGGGAAGAGACCCAGTACTTC
15,TRBV7-9,NA,TRBJ1-6,NA,CASSLGRGGNSPLHF,TGTGCCAGCAGCTTAGGACGAGGCGGGAATTCACCCCTCCACTTT
17,TRBV18,NA,TRBJ1-5,NA,CASSLLPGPGSNQPQHF,TGTGCCAGCTCACTACTTCCAGGGCCGGGTAGCAATCAGCCCCAGCATTTT